Included here is one T cell receptor beta chain sequence, with context. Its antigen is still unknown. This entry belongs to a study of CXCR3-negative and CXCR3-positive naive CD8 T cells. Study findings and constraints: Similarly elevated diversity marked both naive subsets, with memory CD8+ cells showing far lower diversity. The study found CXCR3 expression partially decreased after cryopreservation and ran most assays on fresh PBMCs. The TRBV-TRBJ usage of naive CXCR3-negative and CXCR3-positive cells was similar, but that of memory cells differed.

CDR3 length: 14 residues. The V gene's germline CDR1 is MNHEY and CDR2 SMNVEV (reference sequence). Sorting yielded triplicates of fewer than 350,000 cells for each CD8+ T cell subset. Libraries were UMI-labeled 5' RACE TRB cDNA. TCRdb reprocessed the 5' RACE reads and reports one entry per CDR3 protein, with no DNA. Its listing shows more than 65,000 distinct CDR3 sequences. The sequencing input was naive CXCR3- CD8+ T cells from blood. Documented subset: CD45RO-CCR7+CD27+CD95- naive CD8+ T cells lacking CXCR3 (TNR3-). The chain employs TRBV27 and TRBJ2-7; as DNA is missing, the TRBD1 call by TCRdb cannot be tested. The source of this sequence is a human donor in good health. Some clones in this sample may be carry-over from other donors' samples. CDR3 sequence reads: CASSLAGDVYEQYF.